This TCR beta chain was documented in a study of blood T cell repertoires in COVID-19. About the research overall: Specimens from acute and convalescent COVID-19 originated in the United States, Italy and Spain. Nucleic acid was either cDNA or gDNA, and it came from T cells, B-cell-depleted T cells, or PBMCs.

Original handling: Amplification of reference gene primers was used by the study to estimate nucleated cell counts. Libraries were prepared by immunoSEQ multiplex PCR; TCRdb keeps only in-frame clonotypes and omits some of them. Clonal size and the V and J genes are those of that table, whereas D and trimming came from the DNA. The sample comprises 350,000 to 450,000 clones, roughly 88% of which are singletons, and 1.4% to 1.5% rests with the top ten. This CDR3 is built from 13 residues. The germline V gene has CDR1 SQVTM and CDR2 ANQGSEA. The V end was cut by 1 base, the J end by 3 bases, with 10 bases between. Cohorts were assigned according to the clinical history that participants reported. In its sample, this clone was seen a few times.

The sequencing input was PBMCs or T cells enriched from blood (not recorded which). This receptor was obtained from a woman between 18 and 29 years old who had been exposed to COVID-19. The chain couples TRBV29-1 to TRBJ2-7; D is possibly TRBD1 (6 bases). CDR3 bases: TGCAGCGTTGAAGGCAACAGGGACTACGAGCAGTACTTC. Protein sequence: CSVEGNRDYEQYF.